These T cell receptor beta chains were read from a single sample in a study of beta chain features in type 1 diabetes. The assay was immunoSEQ multiplex PCR, and TCRdb's table has in-frame clones only and misses some. The repertoire has about 900,000 clones, roughly 15% of them found once; the top ten carry 0.023%. The specimen sequenced was naive CD4+ T cells from blood. These receptors all come from a young woman in good health. Each CDR3 is given with its conserved first and last residue. The D gene is left open where the match is weak. Not every row has a clone size; where given, it reads once, few, many or a size class.

d_gene,abundance,v_gene,j_gene,CDR3aa,CDR3nt
-,-,TRBV7-9,TRBJ2-7,CASSPGAPGQYF,TGTGCCAGCAGTCCCGGGGCCCCGGGGCAGTACTTC
TRBD2,-,TRBV10-3,TRBJ2-7,CAISESSSGSHEQYF,TGTGCCATCAGTGAGTCATCTAGCGGGAGCCACGAGCAGTACTTC
-,-,TRBV29-1,TRBJ1-1,CSVKVTVNTEAFF,TGCAGCGTTAAGGTGACAGTGAACACTGAAGCTTTCTTT
-,-,TRBV2,TRBJ2-2,CASSGSRNTGELFF,TGTGCCAGCAGTGGATCCAGGAACACCGGGGAGCTGTTTTTT
-,once,TRBV2,TRBJ2-5,CASTLASRQETQYF,TGTGCCAGCACGTTAGCGTCCCGGCAAGAGACCCAGTACTTC
-,few,TRBV27,TRBJ1-2,CASSWDTKSGGYTF,TGTGCCAGCAGTTGGGACACGAAGTCCGGCGGCTACACCTTC
-,-,TRBV6-5,TRBJ1-2,CASSYSGGDNYGYTF,TGTGCCAGCAGTTACTCGGGGGGCGATAACTATGGCTACACCTTC
TRBD1,-,TRBV6-6,TRBJ2-1,CASSRGQDYNEQFF,TGTGCCAGCAGTCGGGGACAGGACTACAATGAGCAGTTCTTC
-,few,TRBV7-8,TRBJ2-2,CASSPRWSSGELFF,TGTGCCAGCAGCCCCCGCTGGTCCAGCGGGGAGCTGTTTTTT
TRBD2,-,TRBV7-3,TRBJ2-5,CASSAGLAGETQYF,TGTGCCAGCAGCGCCGGACTAGCGGGAGAGACCCAGTACTTC
-,few,TRBV4-3,TRBJ2-7,CASSQERRTGTLQYEQYF,TGCGCCAGCAGCCAGGAGCGGCGAACCGGGACCCTCCAGTACGAGCAGTACTTC
-,-,TRBV20-1,TRBJ2-1,CSVRRLGEQFF,TGCAGTGTCCGACGGCTGGGTGAGCAGTTCTTC
-,-,TRBV14,TRBJ2-1,CASSQDSLTTNEQFF,TGTGCCAGCAGCCAAGATTCTCTGACTACCAATGAGCAGTTCTTC
TRBD1,-,TRBV9,TRBJ2-7,CASSVYGTANYEQYF,TGTGCCAGCAGCGTATACGGGACAGCGAACTACGAGCAGTACTTC
TRBD2,-,TRBV7-2,TRBJ2-7,CASSLTSGGAYEQYF,TGTGCCAGCAGCTTAACTAGCGGGGGTGCCTACGAGCAGTACTTC
TRBD1,few,TRBV23-1,TRBJ2-5,CASSQDRGRETQYF,TGCGCCAGCAGTCAAGACAGGGGTAGGGAGACCCAGTACTTC
-,-,TRBV19,TRBJ2-5,CASSTRERETQYF,TGTGCCAGTAGTACGAGAGAAAGAGAGACCCAGTACTTC
-,-,TRBV29-1,TRBJ2-7,CSVGYRGLLTDEQYF,TGCAGCGTAGGATACCGGGGGCTCCTAACCGACGAGCAGTACTTC
-,many,TRBV13,TRBJ2-7,CASSLDSSKQYF,TGTGCCAGCAGCTTGGACAGTAGTAAGCAGTACTTC
-,-,TRBV11-3,TRBJ2-3,CASSSFSTDTQYF,TGTGCCAGCAGCTCCTTTAGCACAGATACGCAGTATTTT
TRBD1,few,TRBV6-6,TRBJ1-2,CASSRDSVNYGYTF,TGTGCCAGCAGCCGGGACAGCGTCAACTATGGCTACACCTTC
TRBD1,-,TRBV7-2,TRBJ1-1,CASSLDLPQGGLNTEAFF,TGTGCCAGCAGCTTAGATCTCCCACAGGGGGGCTTGAACACTGAAGCTTTCTTT
-,few,TRBV7-3,TRBJ2-7,CASSLTVWEEQYF,TGTGCCAGCAGCTTAACGGTTTGGGAGGAGCAGTACTTC
-,-,TRBV7-2,TRBJ2-7,CASSSRTDAYEQYF,TGTGCCAGCAGCAGCCGGACAGACGCCTACGAGCAGTACTTC
TRBD1,-,TRBV10-3,TRBJ2-5,CAISGSDRAQETQYF,TGTGCCATCAGTGGCTCTGACAGGGCTCAAGAGACCCAGTACTTC
TRBD1,few,TRBV6-1,TRBJ2-3,CASTDRVDTQYF,TGTGCCAGCACAGACAGGGTAGATACGCAGTATTTT
-,few,TRBV13,TRBJ2-1,CASSQYNEQFF,TGTGCCAGCAGCCAGTACAATGAGCAGTTCTTC
TRBD1,few,TRBV28,TRBJ1-1,CASTWTGRTLTEAFF,TGTGCCAGCACTTGGACAGGCCGAACACTGACTGAAGCTTTCTTT